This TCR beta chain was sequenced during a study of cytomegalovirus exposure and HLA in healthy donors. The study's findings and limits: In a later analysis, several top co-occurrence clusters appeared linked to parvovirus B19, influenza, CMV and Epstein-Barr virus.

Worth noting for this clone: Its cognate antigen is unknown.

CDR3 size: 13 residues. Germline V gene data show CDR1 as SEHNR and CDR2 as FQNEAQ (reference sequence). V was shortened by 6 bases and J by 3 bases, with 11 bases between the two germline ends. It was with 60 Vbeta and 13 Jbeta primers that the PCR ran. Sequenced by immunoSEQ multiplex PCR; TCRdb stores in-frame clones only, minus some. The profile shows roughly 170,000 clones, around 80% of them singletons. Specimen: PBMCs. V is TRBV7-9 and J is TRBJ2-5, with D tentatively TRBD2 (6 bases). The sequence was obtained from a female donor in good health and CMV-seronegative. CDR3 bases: TGTGCCAGCAGAATCCAGCGGGAAGAGACCCAGTACTTC. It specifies CASRIQREETQYF.